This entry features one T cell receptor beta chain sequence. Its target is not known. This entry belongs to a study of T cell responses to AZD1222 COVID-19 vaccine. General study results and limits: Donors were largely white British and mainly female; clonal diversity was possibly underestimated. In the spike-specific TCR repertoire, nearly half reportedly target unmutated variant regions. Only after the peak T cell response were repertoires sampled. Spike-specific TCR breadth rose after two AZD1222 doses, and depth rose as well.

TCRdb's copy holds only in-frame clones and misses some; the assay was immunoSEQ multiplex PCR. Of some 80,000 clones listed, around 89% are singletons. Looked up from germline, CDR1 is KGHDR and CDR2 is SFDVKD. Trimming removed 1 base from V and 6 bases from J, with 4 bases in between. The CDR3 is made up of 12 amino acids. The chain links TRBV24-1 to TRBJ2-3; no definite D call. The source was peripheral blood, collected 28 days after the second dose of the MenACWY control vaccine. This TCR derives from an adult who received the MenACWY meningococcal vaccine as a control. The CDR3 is CATSDLVDTQYF. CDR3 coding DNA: TGTGCCACCAGTGATTTAGTGGATACGCAGTATTTT.